This TCR beta chain was profiled in a study of cytomegalovirus exposure and HLA in healthy donors. The CDR3 length is 14 residues. The germline V gene has CDR1 SGHNT and CDR2 YYREEE (reference sequence). V was clipped by 2 bases and J by 8 bases, with 16 bases between them. This clone was seen a handful of times. The PCR was carried out with 60 Vbeta primers and 13 Jbeta primers. Sequenced by immunoSEQ multiplex PCR; TCRdb stores in-frame clones only, minus some. Among roughly 140,000 clones listed, about 82% were seen once. The material sequenced was PBMCs. V gene TRBV5-4 combines with J gene TRBJ1-2; TRBD1 is a possible D gene (6 bases). The TCR comes from a male donor in good health and CMV-seronegative. CDR3: CASSLLTGTGGYTF. Written as DNA, the CDR3 is TGTGCCAGCAGCTTACTAACAGGGACCGGCGGCTACACCTTC.